A single sample gave rise to the 8 T cell receptor beta chains below, sequenced in a study of cytomegalovirus exposure and HLA in healthy donors. Primers: 60 Vbeta forward and 13 Jbeta reverse. The assay was immunoSEQ multiplex PCR, and TCRdb's table has in-frame clones only and misses some. The sample carries 250,000 to 350,000 clones, roughly two thirds recorded once. Input material: PBMCs. These receptors were taken from a female donor in good health and CMV-seronegative.

The chain recombines TRBV5-1 with TRBJ2-1, with D tentatively TRBD2 (6 bases). Germline loops: CDR1 SGHRS, CDR2 YFSETQ. The CDR3 is made up of 15 amino acids. V was pared by 0 bases and J by 4 bases, with 11 bases between. The CDR3 here is CASSLAIAAYNEQFF. DNA of the CDR3: TGCGCCAGCAGCTTGGCGATAGCGGCTTACAATGAGCAGTTCTTC.

J is TRBJ2-3 and V is TRBV9, with TRBD2 identical over 8 bases. The germline CDR1 and CDR2 sequences are SGDLS and YYNGEE. This CDR3 has 16 residues. The junction had 7 bases not matched to a gene; V was cut back by 4 bases and J by 0 bases. The CDR3 DNA reads as TGTGCCAGCAGCCCAAGAGCGGGAGCTAGCACAGATACGCAGTATTTT. Protein: CASSPRAGASTDTQYF.

This clone occurred a few times. The rearrangement joins TRBV29-1 to TRBJ1-1; the D is unclear. Germline values: CDR1 SQVTM, CDR2 ANQGSEA. Trimming left V 5 bases short and J 3 bases short, with 10 bases between. The CDR3 loop spans 12 amino acids. CDR3 coding DNA: TGCAGCGTTAGGAGCTCGGACACTGAAGCTTTCTTT. Residues: CSVRSSDTEAFF.

The chain combines TRBV11-3 with TRBJ2-2, with TRBD2 matching over 14 bases. There are 18 residues in the CDR3. V was pared by 1 base and J by 8 bases, with 9 bases of the junction left unmatched. The V gene's germline CDR1 is SGHNT and CDR2 YENEEA. This CDR3 is CASSLATWTSGGWGELFF. Written as DNA, the CDR3 is TGTGCCAGCAGCTTAGCGACCTGGACTAGCGGGGGGTGGGGGGAGCTGTTTTTT.

The rearrangement uses TRBV7-3 and TRBJ1-1; TRBD1 is a possible D gene (6 bases). Germline V gives CDR1 SGHTA, CDR2 FQGTGA. The CDR3 consists of 15 residues. The V gene lost 0 bases and the J gene lost 4 bases, with 12 bases spanning the gap. This CDR3 reads CASSLTPLGATEAFF. CDR3 in DNA: TGTGCCAGCAGCTTAACTCCCCTGGGGGCCACTGAAGCTTTCTTT.

The V and J genes are TRBV30 and TRBJ1-2; D possibly corresponds to TRBD1 (5 bases). From germline, CDR1 is GTSNPN and CDR2 SVGIG (reference sequence). V lost 0 bases and J lost 7, with 15 bases in between. The length of the CDR3 is 14 residues. In DNA form, the CDR3 reads TGTGCCTGGAGTGTACTCAGGGTCGGTTTTGGCTACACCTTC. Translation gives CAWSVLRVGFGYTF.

The gene calls are TRBV6-5 and TRBJ2-2; no definite D call. V gave up 0 bases and J gave up 6 bases, with 14 bases separating them. Germline CDR1 MNHEY, CDR2 SVGAGI. This CDR3 contains 16 residues. CDR3 bases: TGTGCCAGCAGTTACTCGGCCCAAATCCCCCCCGGGGAGCTGTTTTTT. Residues: CASSYSAQIPPGELFF.

A single count supports this clone. The chain combines TRBV28 with TRBJ1-2, with 7 bases identical to TRBD1. Germline trimming cut 5 bases from V and 0 bases from J; bases unmatched to any gene: 6. Germline V gene data show CDR1 as MDHEN and CDR2 as SYDVKM. CDR3 length equals 15 residues. The CDR3 protein is CASSHRGRANYGYTF. CDR3 nucleotide sequence: TGTGCCAGCAGTCACAGGGGCCGAGCTAACTATGGCTACACCTTC.